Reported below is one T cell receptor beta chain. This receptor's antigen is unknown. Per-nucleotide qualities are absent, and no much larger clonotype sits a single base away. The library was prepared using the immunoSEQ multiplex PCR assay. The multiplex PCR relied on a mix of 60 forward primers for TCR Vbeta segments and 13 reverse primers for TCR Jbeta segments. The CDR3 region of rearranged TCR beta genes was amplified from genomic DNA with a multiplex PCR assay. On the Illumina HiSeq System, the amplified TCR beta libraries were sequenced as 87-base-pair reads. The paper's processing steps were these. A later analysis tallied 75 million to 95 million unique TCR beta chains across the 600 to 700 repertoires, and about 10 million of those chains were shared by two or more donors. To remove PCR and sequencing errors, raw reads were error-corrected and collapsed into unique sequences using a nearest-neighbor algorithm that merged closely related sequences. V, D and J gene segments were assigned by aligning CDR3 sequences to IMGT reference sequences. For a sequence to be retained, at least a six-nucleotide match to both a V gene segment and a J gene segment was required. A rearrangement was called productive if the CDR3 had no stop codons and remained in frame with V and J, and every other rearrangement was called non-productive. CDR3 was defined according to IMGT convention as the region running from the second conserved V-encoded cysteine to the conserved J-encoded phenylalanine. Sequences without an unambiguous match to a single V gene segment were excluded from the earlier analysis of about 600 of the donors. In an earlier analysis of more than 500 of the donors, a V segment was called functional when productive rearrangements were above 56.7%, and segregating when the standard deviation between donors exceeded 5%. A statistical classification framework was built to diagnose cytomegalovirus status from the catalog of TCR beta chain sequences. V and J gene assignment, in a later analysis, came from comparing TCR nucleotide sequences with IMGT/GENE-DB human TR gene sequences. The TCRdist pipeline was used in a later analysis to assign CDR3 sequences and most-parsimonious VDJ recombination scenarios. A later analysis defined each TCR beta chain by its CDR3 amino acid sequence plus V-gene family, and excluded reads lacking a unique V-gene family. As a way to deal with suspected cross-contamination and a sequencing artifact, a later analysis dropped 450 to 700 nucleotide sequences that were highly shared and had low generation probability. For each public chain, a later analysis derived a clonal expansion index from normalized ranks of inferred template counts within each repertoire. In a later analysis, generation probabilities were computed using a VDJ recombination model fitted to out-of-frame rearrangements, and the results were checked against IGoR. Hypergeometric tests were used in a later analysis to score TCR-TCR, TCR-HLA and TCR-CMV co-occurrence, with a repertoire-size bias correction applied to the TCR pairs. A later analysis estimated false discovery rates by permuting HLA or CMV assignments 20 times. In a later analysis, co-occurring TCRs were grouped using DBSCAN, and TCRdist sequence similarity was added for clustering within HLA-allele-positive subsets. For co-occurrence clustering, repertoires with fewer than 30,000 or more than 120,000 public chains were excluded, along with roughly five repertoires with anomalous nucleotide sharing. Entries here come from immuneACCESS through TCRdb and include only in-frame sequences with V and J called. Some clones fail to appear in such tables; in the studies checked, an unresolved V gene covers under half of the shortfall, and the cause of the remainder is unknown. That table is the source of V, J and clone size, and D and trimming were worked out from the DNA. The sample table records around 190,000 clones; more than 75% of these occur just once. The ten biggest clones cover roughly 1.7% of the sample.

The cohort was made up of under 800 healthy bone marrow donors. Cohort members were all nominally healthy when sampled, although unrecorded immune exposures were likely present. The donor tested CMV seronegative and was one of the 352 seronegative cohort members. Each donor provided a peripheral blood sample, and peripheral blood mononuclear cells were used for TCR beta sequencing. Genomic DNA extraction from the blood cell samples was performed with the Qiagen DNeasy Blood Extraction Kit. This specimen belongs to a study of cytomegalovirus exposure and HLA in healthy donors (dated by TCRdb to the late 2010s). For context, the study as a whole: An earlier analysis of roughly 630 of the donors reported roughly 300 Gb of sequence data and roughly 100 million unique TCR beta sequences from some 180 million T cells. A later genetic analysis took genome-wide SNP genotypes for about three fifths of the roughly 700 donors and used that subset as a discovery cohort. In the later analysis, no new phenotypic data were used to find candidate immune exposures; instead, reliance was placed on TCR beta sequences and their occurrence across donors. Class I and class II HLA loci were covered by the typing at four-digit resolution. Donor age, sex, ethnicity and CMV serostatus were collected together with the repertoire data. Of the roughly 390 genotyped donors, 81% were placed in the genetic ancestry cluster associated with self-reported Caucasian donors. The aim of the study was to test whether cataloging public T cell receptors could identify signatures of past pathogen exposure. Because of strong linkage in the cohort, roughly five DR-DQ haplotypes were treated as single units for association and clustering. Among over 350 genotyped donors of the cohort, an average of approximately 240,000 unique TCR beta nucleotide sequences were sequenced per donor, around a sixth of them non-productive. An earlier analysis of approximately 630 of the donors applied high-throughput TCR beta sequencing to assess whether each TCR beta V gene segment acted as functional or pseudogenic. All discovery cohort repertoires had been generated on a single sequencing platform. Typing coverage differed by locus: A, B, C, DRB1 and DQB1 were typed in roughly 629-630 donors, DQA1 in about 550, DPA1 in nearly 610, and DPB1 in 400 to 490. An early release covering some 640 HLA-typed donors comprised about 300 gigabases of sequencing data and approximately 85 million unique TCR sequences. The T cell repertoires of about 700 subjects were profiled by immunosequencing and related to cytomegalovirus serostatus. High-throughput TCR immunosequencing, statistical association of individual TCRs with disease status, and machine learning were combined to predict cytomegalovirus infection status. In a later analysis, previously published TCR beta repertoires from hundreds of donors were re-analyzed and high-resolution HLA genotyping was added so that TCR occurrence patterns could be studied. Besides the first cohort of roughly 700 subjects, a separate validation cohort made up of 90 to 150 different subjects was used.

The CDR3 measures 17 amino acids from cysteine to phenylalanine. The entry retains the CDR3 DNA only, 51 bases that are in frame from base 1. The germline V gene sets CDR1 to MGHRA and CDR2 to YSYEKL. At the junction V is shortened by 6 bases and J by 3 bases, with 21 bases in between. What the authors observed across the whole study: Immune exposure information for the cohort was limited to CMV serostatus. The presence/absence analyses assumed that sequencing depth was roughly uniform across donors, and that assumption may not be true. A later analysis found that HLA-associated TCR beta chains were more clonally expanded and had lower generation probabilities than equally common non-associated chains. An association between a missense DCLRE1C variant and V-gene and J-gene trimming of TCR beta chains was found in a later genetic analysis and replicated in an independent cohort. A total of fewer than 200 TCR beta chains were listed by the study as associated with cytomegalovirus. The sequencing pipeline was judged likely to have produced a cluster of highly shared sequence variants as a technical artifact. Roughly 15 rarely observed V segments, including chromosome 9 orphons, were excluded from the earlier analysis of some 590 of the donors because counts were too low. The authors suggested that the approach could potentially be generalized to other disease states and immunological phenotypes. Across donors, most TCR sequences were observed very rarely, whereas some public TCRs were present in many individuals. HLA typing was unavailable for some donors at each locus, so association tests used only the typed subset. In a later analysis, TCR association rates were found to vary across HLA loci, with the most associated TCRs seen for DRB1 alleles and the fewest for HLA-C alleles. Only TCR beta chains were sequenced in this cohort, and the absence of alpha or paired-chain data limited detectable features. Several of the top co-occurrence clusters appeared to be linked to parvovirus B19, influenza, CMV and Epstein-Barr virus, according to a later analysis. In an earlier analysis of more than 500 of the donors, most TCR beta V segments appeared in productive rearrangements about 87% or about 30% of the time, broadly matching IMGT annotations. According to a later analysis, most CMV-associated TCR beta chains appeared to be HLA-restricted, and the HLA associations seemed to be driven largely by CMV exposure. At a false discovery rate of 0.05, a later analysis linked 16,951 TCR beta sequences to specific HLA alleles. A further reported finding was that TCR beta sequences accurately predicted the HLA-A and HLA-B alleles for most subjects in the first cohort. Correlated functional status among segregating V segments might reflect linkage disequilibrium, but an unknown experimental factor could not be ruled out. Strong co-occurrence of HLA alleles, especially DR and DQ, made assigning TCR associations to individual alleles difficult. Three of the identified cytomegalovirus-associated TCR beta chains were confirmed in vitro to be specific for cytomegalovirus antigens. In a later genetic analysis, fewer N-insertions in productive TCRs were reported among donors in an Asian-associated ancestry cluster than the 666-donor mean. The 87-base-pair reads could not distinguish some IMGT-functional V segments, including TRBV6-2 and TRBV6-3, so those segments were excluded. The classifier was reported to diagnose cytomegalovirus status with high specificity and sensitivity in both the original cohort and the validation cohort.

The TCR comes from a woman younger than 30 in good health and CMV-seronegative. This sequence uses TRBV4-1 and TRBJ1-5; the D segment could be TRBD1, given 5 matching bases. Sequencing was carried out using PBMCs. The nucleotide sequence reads TGCGCCAGCAGATTCAGATTAGGGGCGGGGTACAATCAGCCCCAGCATTTT. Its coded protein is CASRFRLGAGYNQPQHF.